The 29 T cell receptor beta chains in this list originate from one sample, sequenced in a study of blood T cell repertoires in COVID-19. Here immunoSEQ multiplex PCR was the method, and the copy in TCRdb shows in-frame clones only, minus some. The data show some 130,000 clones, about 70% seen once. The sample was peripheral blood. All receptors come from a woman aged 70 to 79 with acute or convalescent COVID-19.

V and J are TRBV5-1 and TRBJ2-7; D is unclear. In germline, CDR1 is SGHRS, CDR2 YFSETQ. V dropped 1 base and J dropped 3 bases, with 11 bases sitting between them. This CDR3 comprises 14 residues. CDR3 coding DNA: TGCGCCAGCAGCTTGAACCTCCCCGGCTACGAGCAGTACTTC. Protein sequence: CASSLNLPGYEQYF.

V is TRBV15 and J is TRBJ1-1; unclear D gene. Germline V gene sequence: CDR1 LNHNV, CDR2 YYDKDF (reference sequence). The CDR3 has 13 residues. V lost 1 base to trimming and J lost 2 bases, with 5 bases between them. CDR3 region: CATSRAVNTEAFF. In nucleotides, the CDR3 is TGTGCCACCAGCAGAGCGGTTAACACTGAAGCTTTCTTT.

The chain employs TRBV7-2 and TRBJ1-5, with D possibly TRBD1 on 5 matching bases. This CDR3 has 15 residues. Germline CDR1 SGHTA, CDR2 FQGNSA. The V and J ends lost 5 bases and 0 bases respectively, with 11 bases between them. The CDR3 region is CASSPDTHSNQPQHF. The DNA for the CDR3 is TGTGCCAGCAGCCCGGACACCCATAGCAATCAGCCCCAGCATTTT.

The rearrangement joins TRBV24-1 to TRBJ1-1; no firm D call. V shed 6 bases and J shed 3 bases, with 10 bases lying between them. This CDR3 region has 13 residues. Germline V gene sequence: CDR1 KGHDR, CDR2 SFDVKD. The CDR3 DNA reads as TGTGCCACCAGTAGTTCGGGGTACACTGAAGCTTTCTTT. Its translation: CATSSSGYTEAFF.

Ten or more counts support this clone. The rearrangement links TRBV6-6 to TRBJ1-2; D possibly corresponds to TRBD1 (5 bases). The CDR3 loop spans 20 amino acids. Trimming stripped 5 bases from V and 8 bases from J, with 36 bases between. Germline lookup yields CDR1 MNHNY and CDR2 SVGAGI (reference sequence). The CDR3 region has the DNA TGTGCCAGCAGTCCCTCAATGTTACGGAAGGTGGCAACTGGGGGGATGGGCTACACCTTC. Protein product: CASSPSMLRKVATGGMGYTF.

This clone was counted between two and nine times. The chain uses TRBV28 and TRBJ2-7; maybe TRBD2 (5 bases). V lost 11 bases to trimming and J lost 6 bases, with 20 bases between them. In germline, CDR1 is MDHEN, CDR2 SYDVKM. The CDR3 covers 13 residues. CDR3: CAGSPRVPSEQYF. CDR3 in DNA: TGTGCCGGCTCCCCGAGGGTCCCTTCCGAGCAGTACTTC.

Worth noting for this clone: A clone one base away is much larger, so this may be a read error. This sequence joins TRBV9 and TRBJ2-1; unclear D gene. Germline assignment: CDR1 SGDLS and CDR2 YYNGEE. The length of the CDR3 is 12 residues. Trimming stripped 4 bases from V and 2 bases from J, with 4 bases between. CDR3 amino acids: CASSPAYNEQFF. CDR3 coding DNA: TGTGCCAGCAGCCCCGCCTACAATGAGCAGTTCTTC.

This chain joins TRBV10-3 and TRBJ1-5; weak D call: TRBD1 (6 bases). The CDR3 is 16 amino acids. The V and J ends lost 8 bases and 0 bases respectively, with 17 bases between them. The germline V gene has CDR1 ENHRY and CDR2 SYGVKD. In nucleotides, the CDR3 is TGTGCCATCGGGGGGGCAGGGCCTTATAGCAATCAGCCCCAGCATTTT. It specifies CAIGGAGPYSNQPQHF.

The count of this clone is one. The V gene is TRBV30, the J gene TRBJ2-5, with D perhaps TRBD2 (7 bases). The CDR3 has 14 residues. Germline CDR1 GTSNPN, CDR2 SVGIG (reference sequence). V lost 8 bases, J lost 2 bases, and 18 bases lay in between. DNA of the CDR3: TGTGCCGGGGCTCTAGGGGGGGGGCAAGAGACCCAGTACTTC. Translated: CAGALGGGQETQYF.

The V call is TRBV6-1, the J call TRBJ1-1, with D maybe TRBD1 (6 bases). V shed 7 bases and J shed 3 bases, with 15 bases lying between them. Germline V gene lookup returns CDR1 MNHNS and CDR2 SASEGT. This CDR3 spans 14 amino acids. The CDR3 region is CASINRALYTEAFF. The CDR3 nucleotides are TGTGCCAGCATCAACAGGGCCCTCTACACTGAAGCTTTCTTT.

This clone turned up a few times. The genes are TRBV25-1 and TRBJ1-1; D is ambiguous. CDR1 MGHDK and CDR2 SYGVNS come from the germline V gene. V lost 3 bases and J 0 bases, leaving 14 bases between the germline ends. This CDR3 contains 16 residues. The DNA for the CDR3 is TGTGCCAGCAGTGACTACAGTTCAGACATGAACACTGAAGCTTTCTTT. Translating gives CASSDYSSDMNTEAFF. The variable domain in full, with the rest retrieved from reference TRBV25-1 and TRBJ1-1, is EADIYQTPRYLVIGTGKKITLECSQTMGHDKMYWYQQDPGMELHLIHYSYGVNSTEKGDLSSESTVSRIRTEHFPLTLESARPSHTSQYLCASSDYSSDMNTEAFFGQGTRLTVV.

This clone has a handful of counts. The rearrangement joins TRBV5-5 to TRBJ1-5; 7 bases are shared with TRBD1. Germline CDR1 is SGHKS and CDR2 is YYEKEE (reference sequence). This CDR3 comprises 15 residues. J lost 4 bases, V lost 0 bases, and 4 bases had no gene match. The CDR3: CASSLEGQSNQPQHF. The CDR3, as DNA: TGTGCCAGCAGCTTGGAGGGACAGTCAAATCAGCCCCAGCATTTT.

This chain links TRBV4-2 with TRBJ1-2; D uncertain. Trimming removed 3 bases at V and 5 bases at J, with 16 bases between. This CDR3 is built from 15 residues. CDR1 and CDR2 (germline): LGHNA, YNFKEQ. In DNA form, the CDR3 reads TGTGCCAGCAGCCAGGAAGGGAATTCGGGATATGGCTACACCTTC. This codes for CASSQEGNSGYGYTF.

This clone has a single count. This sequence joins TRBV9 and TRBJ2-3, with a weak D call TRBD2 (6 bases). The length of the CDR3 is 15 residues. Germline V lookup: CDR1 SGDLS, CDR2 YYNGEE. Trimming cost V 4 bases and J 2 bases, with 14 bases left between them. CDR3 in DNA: TGTGCCAGCAGCCCGCCAGCGGGCTCCACAGATACGCAGTATTTT. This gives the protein CASSPPAGSTDTQYF. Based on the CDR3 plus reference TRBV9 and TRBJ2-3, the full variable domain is DSGVTQTPKHLITATGQRVTLRCSPRSGDLSVYWYQQSLDQGLQFLIQYYNGEERAKGNILERFSAQQFPDLHSELNLSSLELGDSALYFCASSPPAGSTDTQYFGPGTRLTVL.

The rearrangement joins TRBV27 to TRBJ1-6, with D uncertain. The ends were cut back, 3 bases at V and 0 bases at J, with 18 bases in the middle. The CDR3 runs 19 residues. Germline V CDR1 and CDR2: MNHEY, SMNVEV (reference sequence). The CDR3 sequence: CASSFNSPPGSSYNSPLHF. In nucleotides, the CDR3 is TGTGCCAGCAGTTTTAATTCCCCCCCCGGGAGCTCCTATAATTCACCCCTCCACTTT.

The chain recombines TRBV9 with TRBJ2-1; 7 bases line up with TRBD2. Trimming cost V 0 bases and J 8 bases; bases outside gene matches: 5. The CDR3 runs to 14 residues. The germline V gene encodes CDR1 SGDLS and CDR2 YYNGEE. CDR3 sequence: CASSVDAGRDEQFF. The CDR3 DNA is TGTGCCAGCAGCGTAGACGCAGGGAGGGATGAGCAGTTCTTC.

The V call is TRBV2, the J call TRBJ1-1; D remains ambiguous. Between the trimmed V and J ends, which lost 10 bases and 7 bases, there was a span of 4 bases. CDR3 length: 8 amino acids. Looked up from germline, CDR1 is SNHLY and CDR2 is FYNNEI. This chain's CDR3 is CATVEAFF. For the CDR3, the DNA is TGTGCCACCGTTGAAGCTTTCTTT. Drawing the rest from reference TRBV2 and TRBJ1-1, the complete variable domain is EPEVTQTPSHQVTQMGQEVILRCVPISNHLYFYWYRQILGQKVEFLVSFYNNEISEKSEIFDDQFSVERPDGSNFTLKIRSTKLEDSAMYFCATVEAFFGQGTRLTVV.

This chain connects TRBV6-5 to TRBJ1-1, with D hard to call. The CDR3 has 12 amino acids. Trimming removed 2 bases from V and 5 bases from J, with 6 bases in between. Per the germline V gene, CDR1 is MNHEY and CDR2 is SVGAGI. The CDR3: CASSYGGTEAFF. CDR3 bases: TGTGCCAGCAGTTACGGCGGGACTGAAGCTTTCTTT.

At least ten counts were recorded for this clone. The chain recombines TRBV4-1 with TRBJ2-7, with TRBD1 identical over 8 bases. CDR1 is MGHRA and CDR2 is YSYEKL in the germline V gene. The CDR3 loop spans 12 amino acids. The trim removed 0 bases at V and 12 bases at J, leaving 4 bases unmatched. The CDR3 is CASSQDGQGLYF. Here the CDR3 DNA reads TGCGCCAGCAGCCAAGATGGACAGGGCTTGTACTTC.

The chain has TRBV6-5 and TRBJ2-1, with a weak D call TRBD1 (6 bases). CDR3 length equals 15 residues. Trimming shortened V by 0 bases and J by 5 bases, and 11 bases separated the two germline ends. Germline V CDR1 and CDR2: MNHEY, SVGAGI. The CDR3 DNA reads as TGTGCCAGCAGTTACTCGAGACAGGAGAACAATGAGCAGTTCTTC. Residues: CASSYSRQENNEQFF.

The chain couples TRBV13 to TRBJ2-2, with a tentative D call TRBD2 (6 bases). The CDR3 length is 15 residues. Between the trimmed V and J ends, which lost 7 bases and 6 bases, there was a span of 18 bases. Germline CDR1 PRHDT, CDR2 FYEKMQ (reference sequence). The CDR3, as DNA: TGTGCCAGCAACACCCAGCGGAGCGGGCCCGGGGAGCTGTTTTTT. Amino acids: CASNTQRSGPGELFF.

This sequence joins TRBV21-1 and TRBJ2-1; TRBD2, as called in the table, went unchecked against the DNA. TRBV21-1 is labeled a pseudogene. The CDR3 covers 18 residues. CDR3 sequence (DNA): TGTGCCAGCACCAGGGACGAGGCTAGCGGGAGGGCCTCCAATGAGCAGTTCTTC. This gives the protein CASTRDEASGRASNEQFF.

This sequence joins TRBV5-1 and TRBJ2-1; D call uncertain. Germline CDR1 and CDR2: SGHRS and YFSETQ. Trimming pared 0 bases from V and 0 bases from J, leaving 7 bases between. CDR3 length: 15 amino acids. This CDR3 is CASSLGQSSYNEQFF. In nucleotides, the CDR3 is TGCGCCAGCAGCTTGGGACAAAGCTCCTACAATGAGCAGTTCTTC. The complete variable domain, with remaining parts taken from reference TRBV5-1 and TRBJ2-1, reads KAGVTQTPRYLIKTRGQQVTLSCSPISGHRSVSWYQQTPGQGLQFLFEYFSETQRNKGNFPGRFSGRQFSNSRSEMNVSTLELGDSALYLCASSLGQSSYNEQFFGPGTRLTVL.

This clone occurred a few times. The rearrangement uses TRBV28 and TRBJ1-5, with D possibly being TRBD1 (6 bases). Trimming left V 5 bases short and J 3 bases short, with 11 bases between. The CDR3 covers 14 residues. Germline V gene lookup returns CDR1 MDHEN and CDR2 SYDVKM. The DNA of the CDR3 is TGTGCCAGCAGTGAAGGACAGAACAATCAGCCCCAGCATTTT. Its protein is CASSEGQNNQPQHF.

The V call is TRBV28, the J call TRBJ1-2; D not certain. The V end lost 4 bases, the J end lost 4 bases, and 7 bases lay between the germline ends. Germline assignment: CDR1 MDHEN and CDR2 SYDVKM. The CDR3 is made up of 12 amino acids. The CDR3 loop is CASSSSLYGYTF. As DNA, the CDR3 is TGTGCCAGCAGTTCCTCCCTCTATGGCTACACCTTC.

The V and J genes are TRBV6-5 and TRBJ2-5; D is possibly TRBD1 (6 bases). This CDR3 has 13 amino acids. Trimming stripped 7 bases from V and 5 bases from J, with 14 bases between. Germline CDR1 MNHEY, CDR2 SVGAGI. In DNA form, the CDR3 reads TGTGCCAGCACCAGGGGCCCGTTCGAGACCCAGTACTTC. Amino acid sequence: CASTRGPFETQYF.

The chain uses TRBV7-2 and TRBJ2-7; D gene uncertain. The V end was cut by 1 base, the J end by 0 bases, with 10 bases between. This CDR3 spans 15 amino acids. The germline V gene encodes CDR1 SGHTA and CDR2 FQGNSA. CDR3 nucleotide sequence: TGTGCCAGCAGCTTAGAATTATCCGTCTCCTACGAGCAGTACTTC. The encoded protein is CASSLELSVSYEQYF.

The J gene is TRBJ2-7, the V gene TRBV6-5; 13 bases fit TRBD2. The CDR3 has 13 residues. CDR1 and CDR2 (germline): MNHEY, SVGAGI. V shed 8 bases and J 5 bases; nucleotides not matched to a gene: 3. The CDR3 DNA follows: TGTGCCAGCTTCGGGACTAGCGGGAACGAGCAGTACTTC. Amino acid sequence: CASFGTSGNEQYF.

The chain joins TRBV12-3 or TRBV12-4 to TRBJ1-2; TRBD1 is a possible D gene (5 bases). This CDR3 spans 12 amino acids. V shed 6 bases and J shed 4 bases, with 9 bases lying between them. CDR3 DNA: TGTGCCAGCAGCACGACAGTCTATGGCTACACCTTC. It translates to CASSTTVYGYTF.